This T cell receptor (beta chain) is drawn from a study of blood T cell repertoires in COVID-19. Overall study: PBMCs, B-cell-depleted T cells, or T cells provided the cDNA or gDNA that made up the material.

Germline V gene sequence: CDR1 ENHRY, CDR2 SYGVKD. This CDR3 has 14 amino acids. V shed 5 bases and J 6 bases; nucleotides not matched to a gene: 9. Source study methods: Counts of nucleated cells, estimated from reference gene primer amplification, were obtained. TCRdb's table, derived via immunoSEQ multiplex PCR, lists solely in-frame clones and lacks some. Clone size and the V and J calls come from that table; the DNA yielded D and trimming. The sample contains about 26,000 clones, 92% of which appear only once. The chain carries TRBV10-3 and TRBJ1-2, with 7 bases matching TRBD1. The receptor was isolated from a human donor in a cohort sampled during active COVID-19. Sample: peripheral blood. The CDR3: CAISKTGNENGYTF. The CDR3 bases are TGTGCCATCAGTAAGACAGGGAATGAGAATGGCTACACCTTC.